These 26 T cell receptor beta chains originate from one sample sequenced in a study of B cell selection in AIRE deficiency. Conventional CD4 T cells were sorted as CD4+CD127+ cells. Using immunoSEQ multiplex PCR, the repertoire was profiled, and TCRdb retains in-frame clones only, with some absent. Counted here are some 27,000 clones, nearly 97% occurring once; the ten biggest clones make up just under 0.25%. The sequenced sample was CD4+CD127+ conventional T cells sorted from PBMCs. Receptors originate from a human donor in good health.

V usage is TRBV18 and J usage is TRBJ1-6; a weak D match, TRBD1 (6 bases). V lost 2 bases to trimming and J lost 5 bases, with 10 bases between them. The CDR3 has 15 residues. CDR1 and CDR2 from the germline V gene are KGHSH and LQKENI. The CDR3 DNA follows: TGTGCCAGCTCACCAGAGACAGGCGATAATTCACCCCTCCACTTT. Translating gives CASSPETGDNSPLHF. Supplemented by reference TRBV18 and TRBJ1-6, the full variable domain reads NAGVMQNPRHLVRRRGQEARLRCSPMKGHSHVYWYRQLPEEGLKFMVYLQKENIIDESGMPKERFSAEFPKEGPSILRIQQVVRGDSAAYFCASSPETGDNSPLHFGNGTRLTVT.

This clone appeared a single time. The CDR3 DNA follows: TGTGCCAGCAGCTTACGGGGTCCCTACAATGAGCAGTTCTTC. Translation gives CASSLRGPYNEQFF. The chain recombines TRBV7-9 with TRBJ2-1, with D maybe TRBD2 (5 bases). This CDR3 has 14 amino acids. Germline loops: CDR1 SEHNR, CDR2 FQNEAQ (reference sequence). V lost 2 bases to trimming and J lost 2 bases, with 7 bases between them.

The rearrangement uses TRBV5-4 and TRBJ2-3; D uncertain. The V gene's germline CDR1 is SGHNT and CDR2 YYREEE (reference sequence). V lost 0 bases, J lost 8 bases, and 13 bases lay in between. The CDR3 runs to 14 residues. CDR3 amino acids: CASSLGGEIGTQYF. The CDR3 DNA sequence: TGTGCCAGCAGCTTGGGCGGAGAAATCGGTACGCAGTATTTT.

The chain couples TRBV18 to TRBJ1-1; the match to TRBD1 covers 7 bases. J was trimmed by 3 bases and V by 4 bases; bases with no gene match: 8. The CDR3 is 15 amino acids. Germline lookup yields CDR1 KGHSH and CDR2 LQKENI. The CDR3 nucleotides read TGTGCCAGCTCACTCTCGACAGGGCAGGACACTGAAGCTTTCTTT. Its translation is CASSLSTGQDTEAFF.

This rearrangement joins TRBV6-5 to TRBJ2-3; TRBD2 agrees at 9 bases. The CDR3 runs to 15 residues. CDR1 and CDR2 from the germline V gene are MNHEY and SVGAGI. V shed 6 bases, J shed 2 bases, and the junction held 6 bases outside the gene matches. The CDR3 DNA sequence: TGTGCCAGCAGCACCCGCGGGGGGGCCACAGATACGCAGTATTTT. This sequence encodes CASSTRGGATDTQYF.

The gene calls are TRBV5-1 and TRBJ2-7; D could derive from TRBD1 or TRBD2 (5 bases each). The V gene's germline CDR1 is SGHRS and CDR2 YFSETQ. Trimming pared 6 bases from V and 3 bases from J, leaving 19 bases between. This CDR3 comprises 15 residues. The CDR3 DNA reads TGCGCCAGCACGTATGAACCGGGACCAGGCTACGAGCAGTACTTC. Translation: CASTYEPGPGYEQYF. Drawing the rest from reference TRBV5-1 and TRBJ2-7, the complete variable domain is KAGVTQTPRYLIKTRGQQVTLSCSPISGHRSVSWYQQTPGQGLQFLFEYFSETQRNKGNFPGRFSGRQFSNSRSEMNVSTLELGDSALYLCASTYEPGPGYEQYFGPGTRLTVT.

A single count supports this clone. The chain recombines TRBV5-6 with TRBJ2-5, with 9 bases fitting TRBD1. The germline V gene encodes CDR1 SGHDT and CDR2 YYEEEE. The length of the CDR3 is 14 residues. After removal of 3 bases from V and 4 bases from J, the junction contained 4 bases not matched to a gene. The CDR3 region is CASSSGQGIETQYF. CDR3 in DNA: TGTGCCAGCAGCTCGGGACAGGGTATAGAGACCCAGTACTTC.

This chain links TRBV5-4 with TRBJ1-6; 11 bases line up with TRBD1. Germline V gene sequence: CDR1 SGHNT, CDR2 YYREEE (reference sequence). The J segment lost 8 bases and the V segment lost 4 bases, leaving 5 bases of the junction unmatched. The CDR3 spans 15 residues. CDR3 nucleotide sequence: TGTGCCAGCAGCCTGTTGGGACAGGGGGATTCACCCCTCCACTTT. It translates to CASSLLGQGDSPLHF.

V usage is TRBV12-2 and J usage is TRBJ1-4; TRBD1 was called by the table and not checked on the DNA. TRBV12-2 is assigned pseudogene status. The CDR3 runs to 17 residues. The CDR3 region has the DNA TGTGCAAGTCGCCAATGGGACAGGGGGCAACCTAATGAAAAACTGTTTTTT. This sequence encodes CASRQWDRGQPNEKLFF.

The chain employs TRBV5-1 and TRBJ2-5, with 7 nucleotides matching TRBD1. Germline V gene sequence: CDR1 SGHRS, CDR2 YFSETQ. The CDR3 runs to 14 residues. The V gene end was trimmed by 0 bases and the J gene end by 6 bases; junction bases not matched to a gene: 5. The DNA of the CDR3 is TGCGCCAGCAGCTTGGAGACAGGGCTAAAGACCCAGTACTTC. The encoded protein is CASSLETGLKTQYF.

The chain is built from TRBV5-1 and TRBJ2-2; no clear D gene. The germline gives CDR1 SGHRS, CDR2 YFSETQ. The germline V and J ends were trimmed by 4 bases and 1 base, with 2 bases remaining between them. The CDR3 is 12 residues long. CDR3 residues: CASSENTGELFF. CDR3 bases: TGCGCCAGCAGCGAGAACACCGGGGAGCTGTTTTTT.

V is TRBV7-2 and J is TRBJ2-7; 11 bases align to TRBD2. Germline V gene sequence: CDR1 SGHTA, CDR2 FQGNSA. This CDR3 is built from 14 residues. Losses at the gene ends were 5 bases for V and 4 bases for J; bases not matched to a gene: 4. The CDR3 DNA follows: TGTGCCAGCAGCCCTAGCGGGGGGTCATACGAGCAGTACTTC. It yields the protein CASSPSGGSYEQYF.

This chain links TRBV7-9 with TRBJ1-5; TRBD1 is a possible D gene (6 bases). The CDR3 runs to 14 residues. The germline V and J ends were trimmed by 1 base and 12 bases, with 16 bases remaining between them. Germline V gene lookup returns CDR1 SEHNR and CDR2 FQNEAQ (reference sequence). CDR3 loop: CASSLEGRGRLQHF. The CDR3 bases are TGTGCCAGCAGCTTAGAGGGCAGGGGAAGACTCCAGCATTTT.

The rearrangement links TRBV2 to TRBJ1-5; 7 positions match TRBD1. V shed 2 bases and J 5 bases; nucleotides not matched to a gene: 6. The CDR3 consists of 15 residues. CDR1 and CDR2 (germline): SNHLY, FYNNEI. CDR3 region: CASSERRGVDQPQHF. The CDR3, as DNA: TGTGCCAGCAGTGAACGCAGGGGGGTCGATCAGCCCCAGCATTTT.

This clone was recorded once. The chain employs TRBV11-2 and TRBJ1-2, with D uncertain. Trimming cost V 0 bases and J 4 bases, with 12 bases left between them. Germline V lookup: CDR1 SGHAT, CDR2 FQNNGV. The CDR3 is 15 residues long. The CDR3 reads CASSLDPRPLYGYTF. Here the CDR3 DNA reads TGTGCCAGCAGCTTAGACCCCCGGCCTCTCTATGGCTACACCTTC.

The chain links TRBV21-1 to TRBJ2-3. TRBV21-1 is noted as a pseudogene. The CDR3 extends over 14 amino acids. The DNA for the CDR3 is TGTGCCAGCAGCAAAGGTGACCGTCCAGATACGCAGTATTTT. Protein sequence: CASSKGDRPDTQYF.

This chain connects TRBV5-1 to TRBJ2-1, with TRBD1 identical over 10 bases. The CDR3 extends over 22 amino acids. The V gene's germline CDR1 is SGHRS and CDR2 YFSETQ. With V trimmed by 4 bases and J by 3 bases, 25 bases remained unmatched. Written as DNA, the CDR3 is TGCGCCAGCAGCCCCGGGGCGAAAAGAGTCGGGACAGGGGCGGGGTACTACAATGAGCAGTTCTTC. It encodes CASSPGAKRVGTGAGYYNEQFF.

The chain uses TRBV12-5 and TRBJ2-1; possibly TRBD1 for D (5 bases). CDR3 length: 14 residues. Germline lookup yields CDR1 LGHNT and CDR2 FRNRAP. Trimming cost V 3 bases and J 10 bases, with 16 bases left between them. The CDR3 DNA follows: TGTGCTAGTGGTTTAGGGGCTTTACTCGGGGAGCAGTTCTTC. This codes for CASGLGALLGEQFF. The full variable domain, completed using reference TRBV12-5 and TRBJ2-1, is DARVTQTPRHKVTEMGQEVTMRCQPILGHNTVFWYRQTMMQGLELLAYFRNRAPLDDSGMPKDRFSAEMPDATLATLKIQPSEPRDSAVYFCASGLGALLGEQFFGPGTRLTVL.

The chain joins TRBV6-4 to TRBJ2-3, with TRBD2 matching over 7 bases. CDR3 length: 15 residues. Trimming removed 3 bases from V and 5 bases from J; junction bases left unmatched: 8. Germline loops: CDR1 MRHNA, CDR2 SNTAGT. Here the CDR3 DNA reads TGTGCCAGCAGTGAGAGGGCGGGAGTGATAGATACGCAGTATTTT. Translation gives CASSERAGVIDTQYF.

This clone has only one observation. This sequence joins TRBV7-9 and TRBJ2-7, with TRBD2 identical over 11 bases. The CDR3 runs 15 residues. Germline V lookup: CDR1 SEHNR, CDR2 FQNEAQ (reference sequence). Trimming cost V 5 bases and J 1 base; bases outside gene matches: 4. The CDR3 DNA reads TGTGCCAGCAGCCCTAGCGGGGGGATTTCCTACGAGCAGTACTTC. It yields the protein CASSPSGGISYEQYF.

The chain links TRBV5-1 to TRBJ2-5, with no clear D. The V gene's germline CDR1 is SGHRS and CDR2 YFSETQ. CDR3 length equals 11 residues. The V gene lost 1 base and the J gene lost 6 bases, with 4 bases spanning the gap. Here the CDR3 DNA reads TGCGCCAGCAGCTTGCAAAAGACCCAGTACTTC. It codes for CASSLQKTQYF.

This sequence joins TRBV5-1 and TRBJ2-3, with 7 positions matching TRBD2. The J segment lost 3 bases and the V segment lost 6 bases, leaving 4 bases of the junction unmatched. CDR3 length: 13 residues. Per the germline V gene, CDR1 is SGHRS and CDR2 is YFSETQ. The CDR3: CASTPGGTDTQYF. The CDR3 DNA reads TGCGCCAGCACCCCGGGGGGAACAGATACGCAGTATTTT.

Only one count was recorded for this clone. CDR3 sequence: CASSLQYSRGQPQHF. The CDR3 DNA reads as TGCGCCAGCAGCCTGCAGTATTCGAGGGGTCAGCCCCAGCATTTT. The chain has TRBV4-1 and TRBJ1-5, with D perhaps TRBD1 (5 bases). Trimming shortened V by 4 bases and J by 6 bases, and 16 bases separated the two germline ends. Looked up from germline, CDR1 is MGHRA and CDR2 is YSYEKL. The CDR3 has 15 residues.

This clone appeared once. The chain uses TRBV10-2 and TRBJ2-5; possibly TRBD1 for D (5 bases). Trimming shortened V by 5 bases and J by 5 bases, and 15 bases separated the two germline ends. CDR1 is WSHSY, CDR2 SAAADI, per germline. The CDR3 spans 14 residues. The CDR3 region is CASSSAQGSETQYF. Written as DNA, the CDR3 is TGCGCCAGCAGTTCGGCCCAGGGTTCCGAGACCCAGTACTTC.

The chain is built from TRBV11-2 and TRBJ1-2; 7 nucleotides line up with TRBD1. In germline, CDR1 is SGHAT, CDR2 FQNNGV. The CDR3 is 14 amino acids. V shed 5 bases and J 4 bases; nucleotides not matched to a gene: 7. The CDR3 nucleotides are TGTGCCAGCAGCCCCCGACAGGGAACCTATGGCTACACCTTC. Its translation: CASSPRQGTYGYTF.

This chain joins TRBV6-5 and TRBJ2-1, with 8 bases matching TRBD1. Germline V CDR1 and CDR2: MNHEY, SVGAGI. The junction had 12 bases not matched to a gene; V was cut back by 6 bases and J by 11 bases. This CDR3 has 14 residues. The CDR3 DNA is TGTGCCAGCAGCCCCGGACAGGGAGGACAGAAGCAGTTCTTC. It specifies CASSPGQGGQKQFF.